This TCR beta chain derives from a study of vaccination and CD4 T cells after COVID-19. Study-level results: Convalescent patients displayed a median roughly 90% of reactive clones emerging only post-vaccination.

Note on this clonotype: What it binds is not known.

Sample treatment: roughly 11-day PBMC culture with coronavirus spike peptide pools or control peptides (ViraFEST assay). CDR3 length: 16 residues. CDR1 is SGHNT, CDR2 YYREEE, per germline (reference sequence). V shed 6 bases and J 1 base; nucleotides not matched to a gene: 10. Sequenced with the Oncomine TCR Beta short-read assay was DNA taken from cultured CD4+ T cells. TCRdb used MiXCR to reprocess the PCR reads, holding one entry per CDR3 protein. The table lists under 25,000 distinct CDR3 sequences, approximately 26% of them singletons. The specimen sequenced was cultured CD4+ T cells from blood. This TCR was recovered from a human donor with COVID-19. The chain recombines TRBV5-4 with TRBJ2-5; 9 nucleotides match TRBD1. CDR3 sequence reads: CASTDQVDRGQETQYF. CDR3 nucleotide sequence: TGTGCCAGCACCGACCAAGTGGACAGGGGCCAAGAGACCCAGTACTTC. The full variable domain, rest sourced from reference TRBV5-4 and TRBJ2-5, is ETGVTQSPTHLIKTRGQQVTLRCSSQSGHNTVSWYQQALGQGPQFIFQYYREEENGRGNFPPRFSGLQFPNYSSELNVNALELDDSALYLCASTDQVDRGQETQYFGPGTRLLVL.